This T cell receptor beta chain was sequenced during a study of tumor and adjacent non-tumor tissue in lung cancer. Study at large: Stage I to III disease affected about ten men and roughly 5 women aged roughly 31 to 76. Samples averaged roughly 4.4 million productive TCRbeta reads each.

RNA was extracted from bulk tissue without any cell sorting. More than 3 cm separated this lung sample from the edge of the tumor. This clonotype was counted many times. Its antigen is undetermined. TCRbeta libraries were built with three rounds of nested PCR, modified from ARM-PCR. TCRdb independently ran MiXCR on the multiplex PCR reads; one entry per CDR3 protein. The sample yields 80,000 to 100,000 distinct CDR3 sequences, less than 85% seen once. Findings and caveats of the study: Compared with tumor, normal lung showed significantly lower TCR diversity.

The source material was distant non-tumor lung tissue. The receptor was derived from a man aged 55 to 70 with small cell lung cancer.

CDR3 DNA sequence: TGCGCCAGCAGTAGAATCCGGGGGGCGCTTGAAAATGAGCAGTTCTTC. The encoded protein is CASSRIRGALENEQFF. This chain joins TRBV5-1 and TRBJ2-1; a possible D gene is TRBD2 (7 bases). The CDR3 contains 16 residues. Germline values: CDR1 SGHRS, CDR2 YFSETQ. The ends were cut back, 5 bases at V and 7 bases at J, with 22 bases in the middle.